The present T cell receptor (beta chain) was sequenced within a study of control samples from healthy donors and cancer patients. This CDR3 contains 15 residues. Germline values: CDR1 MGHDK, CDR2 SYGVNS. V lost 1 base and J 6 bases, leaving 13 bases between the germline ends. TCRdb keeps only in-frame clones here, not all; method: immunoSEQ multiplex PCR. Among about 120,000 clones listed, about 89% were seen once. This clone appeared a few times. Sequencing input: blood. The clonotype comes from a man in his 60s in good health. This sequence joins TRBV25-1 and TRBJ1-5, with TRBD1 as a possible D gene (6 bases). CDR3 in DNA: TGTGCCAGCAGTGAATCGGGGGGGGCAGGTCAGCCCCAGCATTTT. It is translated as CASSESGGAGQPQHF.